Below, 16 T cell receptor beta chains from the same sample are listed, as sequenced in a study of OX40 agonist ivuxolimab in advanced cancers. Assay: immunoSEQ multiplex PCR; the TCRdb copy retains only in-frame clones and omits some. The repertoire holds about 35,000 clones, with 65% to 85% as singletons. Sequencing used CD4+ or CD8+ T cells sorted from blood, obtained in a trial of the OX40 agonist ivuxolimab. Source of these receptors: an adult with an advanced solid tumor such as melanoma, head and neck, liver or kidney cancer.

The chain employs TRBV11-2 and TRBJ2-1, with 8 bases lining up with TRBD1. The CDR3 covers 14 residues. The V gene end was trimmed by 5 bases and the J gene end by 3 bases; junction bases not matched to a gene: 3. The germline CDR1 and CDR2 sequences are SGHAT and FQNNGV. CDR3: CASSLDRDYNEQFF. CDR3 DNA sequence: TGTGCCAGCAGCCTGGACAGGGACTACAATGAGCAGTTCTTC.

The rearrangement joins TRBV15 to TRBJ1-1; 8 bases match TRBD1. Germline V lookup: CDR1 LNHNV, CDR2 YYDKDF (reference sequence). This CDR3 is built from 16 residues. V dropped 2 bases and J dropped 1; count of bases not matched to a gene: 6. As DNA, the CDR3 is TGTGCCACCAGCAGAAATCTCGGGACAGGGAACACTGAAGCTTTCTTT. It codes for CATSRNLGTGNTEAFF.

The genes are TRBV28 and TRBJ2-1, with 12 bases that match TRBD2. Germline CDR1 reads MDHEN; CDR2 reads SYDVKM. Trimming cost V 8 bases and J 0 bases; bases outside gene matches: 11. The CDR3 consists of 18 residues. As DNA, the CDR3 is TGTGCCAGCTGCCCCGGACTAGCGGGAATACGCTCCTACAATGAGCAGTTCTTC. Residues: CASCPGLAGIRSYNEQFF.

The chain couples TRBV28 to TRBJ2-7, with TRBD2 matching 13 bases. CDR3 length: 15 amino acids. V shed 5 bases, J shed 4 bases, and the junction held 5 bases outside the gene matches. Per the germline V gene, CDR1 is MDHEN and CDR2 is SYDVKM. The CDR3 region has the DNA TGTGCCAGCAGTCCAACTAGCGGGGGGGTTTACGAGCAGTACTTC. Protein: CASSPTSGGVYEQYF.

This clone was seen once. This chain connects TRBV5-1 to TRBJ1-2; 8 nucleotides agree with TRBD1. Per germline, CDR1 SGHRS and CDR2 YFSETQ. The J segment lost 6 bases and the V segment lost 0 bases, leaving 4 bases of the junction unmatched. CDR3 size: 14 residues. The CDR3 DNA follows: TGCGCCAGCAGCTTGGGGGGACAGGAGGATGGCTACACCTTC. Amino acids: CASSLGGQEDGYTF.

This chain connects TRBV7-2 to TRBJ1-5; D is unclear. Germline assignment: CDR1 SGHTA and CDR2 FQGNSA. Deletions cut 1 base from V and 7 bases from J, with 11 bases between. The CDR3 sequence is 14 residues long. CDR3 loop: CASSLDQRKQPQHF. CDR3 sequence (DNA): TGTGCCAGCAGCTTAGACCAAAGGAAACAGCCCCAGCATTTT.

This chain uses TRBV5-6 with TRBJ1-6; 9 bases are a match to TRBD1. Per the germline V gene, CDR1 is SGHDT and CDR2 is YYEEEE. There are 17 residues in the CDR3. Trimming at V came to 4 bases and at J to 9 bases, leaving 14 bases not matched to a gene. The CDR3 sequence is CASSTPDRGGGGSPLHF. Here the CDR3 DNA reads TGTGCCAGCAGCACCCCGGACAGGGGTGGTGGTGGTTCACCCCTCCACTTT.

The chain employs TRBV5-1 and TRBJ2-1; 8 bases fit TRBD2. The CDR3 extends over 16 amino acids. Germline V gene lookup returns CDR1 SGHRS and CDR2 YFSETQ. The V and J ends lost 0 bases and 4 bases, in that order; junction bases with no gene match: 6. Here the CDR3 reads CASSLASSGQYNEQFF. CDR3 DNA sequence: TGCGCCAGCAGCTTGGCCTCTAGCGGGCAGTACAATGAGCAGTTCTTC.

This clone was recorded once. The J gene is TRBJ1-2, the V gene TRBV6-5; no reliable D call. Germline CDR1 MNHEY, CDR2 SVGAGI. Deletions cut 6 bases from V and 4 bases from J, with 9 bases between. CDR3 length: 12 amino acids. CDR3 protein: CASSHAGYGYTF. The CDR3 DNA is TGTGCCAGCAGCCACGCAGGCTATGGCTACACCTTC.

CDR3 protein: CASSQYRGSDQETQYF. Here the CDR3 DNA reads TGTGCCAGCAGCCAATATCGCGGGAGTGACCAAGAGACCCAGTACTTC. The chain is built from TRBV4-2 and TRBJ2-5, with 7 bases that match TRBD2. V shed 2 bases and J 0 bases; nucleotides not matched to a gene: 6. Germline V gives CDR1 LGHNA, CDR2 YNFKEQ. CDR3 length equals 16 residues.

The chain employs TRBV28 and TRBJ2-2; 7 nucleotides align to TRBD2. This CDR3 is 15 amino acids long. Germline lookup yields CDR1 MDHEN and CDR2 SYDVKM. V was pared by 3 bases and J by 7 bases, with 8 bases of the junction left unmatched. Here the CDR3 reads CASSFNGGGSGELFF. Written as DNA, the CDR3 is TGTGCCAGCAGTTTTAATGGGGGAGGGAGCGGGGAGCTGTTTTTT.

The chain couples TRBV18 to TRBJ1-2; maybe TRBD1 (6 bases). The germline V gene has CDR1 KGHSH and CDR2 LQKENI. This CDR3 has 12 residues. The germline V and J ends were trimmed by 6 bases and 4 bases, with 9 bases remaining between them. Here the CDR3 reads CASSPGAYGYTF. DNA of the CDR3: TGTGCCAGCTCGCCAGGGGCCTATGGCTACACCTTC.

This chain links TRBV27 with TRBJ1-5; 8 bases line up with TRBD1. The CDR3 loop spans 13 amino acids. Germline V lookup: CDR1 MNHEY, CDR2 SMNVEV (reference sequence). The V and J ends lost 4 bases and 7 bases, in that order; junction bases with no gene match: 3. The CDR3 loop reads CASSSGGRQPQHF. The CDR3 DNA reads TGTGCCAGCAGTTCAGGGGGCCGGCAGCCCCAGCATTTT.

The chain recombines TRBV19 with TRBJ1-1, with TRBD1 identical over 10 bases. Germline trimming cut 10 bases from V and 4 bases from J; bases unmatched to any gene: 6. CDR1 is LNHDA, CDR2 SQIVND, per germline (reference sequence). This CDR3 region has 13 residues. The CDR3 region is CATTDRGPTEAFF. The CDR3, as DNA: TGTGCCACCACAGACAGGGGGCCCACTGAAGCTTTCTTT.

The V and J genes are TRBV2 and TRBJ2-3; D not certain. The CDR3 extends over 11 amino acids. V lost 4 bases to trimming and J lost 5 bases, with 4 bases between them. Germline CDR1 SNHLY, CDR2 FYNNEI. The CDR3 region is CASSVGDTQYF. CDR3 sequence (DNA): TGTGCCAGCAGTGTCGGAGATACGCAGTATTTT.

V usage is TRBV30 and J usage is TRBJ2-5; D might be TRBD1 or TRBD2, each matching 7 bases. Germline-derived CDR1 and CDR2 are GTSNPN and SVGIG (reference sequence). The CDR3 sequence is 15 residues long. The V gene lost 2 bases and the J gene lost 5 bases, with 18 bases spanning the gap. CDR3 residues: CAWSLEDRRGETQYF. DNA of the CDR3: TGTGCCTGGAGTCTCGAGGACAGGCGGGGGGAGACCCAGTACTTC.